The present T cell receptor (beta chain) was sequenced within a study of blood T cells in healthy people across ages. Study-wide findings and caveats: In these data, TCR beta diversity tracked strongly with naive T cell percentage.

The authors ran a second PCR of 7 to 11 cycles using a sample-barcoded 5' primer and a J-beta primer mix. In TCRdb, the 5' RACE reads were re-called with MiXCR into one record per CDR3 protein. The sample holds around 1,000,000 distinct CDR3 sequences; around 25% are singletons and the top ten take about 0.69%. As regards this clonotype: Its antigen is unknown.

The CDR3 consists of 12 residues. V was clipped by 1 base and J by 4 bases, with 7 bases between them. The germline gives CDR1 DFQATT, CDR2 SNEGSKA (reference sequence). These sequences were also reported in another study, on T cells of mothers and their children. That paper adds: Three healthy Caucasian mothers and their six children were the donors. Slightly higher but non-significant overlap marked related mother-child pairs versus unrelated pairs. Researchers found no T cell clones that were persistent and microchimeric.

This sequence was found in a girl between 2 and 10 years old in good health. The source material was blood. V is TRBV20-1 and J is TRBJ1-1, with D unclear. In DNA form, the CDR3 reads TGCAGTGCTAGAGGCGGTTTCACTGAAGCTTTCTTT. Its translation: CSARGGFTEAFF.